This T cell receptor (beta chain) derives from a study of shared clonotypes between healthy human individuals. Study-level background: Donors had three CD4 naive, three CD4 memory, two CD8 naive and one CD8 memory plate apiece.

Using about 0.2 ug DNA, 30,000 or so T cell genomes, the sorted-subset replicate PCRs were run. The data were produced by immunoSEQ multiplex PCR, yet TCRdb's version contains in-frame clones alone and is incomplete. Among some 2 million clones listed, roughly 94% were seen once. CDR1 SGHDT and CDR2 YYEEEE come from the germline V gene. V dropped 2 bases and J dropped 3 bases, with 5 bases sitting between them. The CDR3 has 13 amino acids. CD45RO-negative cells were positively selected for CCR7, leaving out terminally differentiated effector memory CD45RA+ cells. Only Caucasian adults living in Nashville, Tennessee served as donors. In the case of this clone: At the DNA level, this CDR3 is encoded by other sequences in the same sample as well.

The chain is built from TRBV5-6 and TRBJ2-2, with D possibly being TRBD2 (5 bases). The sequence was obtained from a man aged 18 to 29 in good health. The sample was naive CD8+ T cells sorted from blood. In DNA, the CDR3 is TGTGCCAGCAGCTTCGGGGACACCGGGGAGCTGTTTTTT. Encoded protein: CASSFGDTGELFF.